The 23 T cell receptor beta chains in this list originate from one sample, sequenced in a study of spatial heterogeneity in lung cancer. TCRdb fed the 5' RACE reads into MiXCR, producing one record per CDR3 protein. The sample consists of approximately 15,000 distinct CDR3 sequences, roughly 4% of them appearing once. As for time point: sample taken at primary tumor resection. Sequencing was performed on normal lung tissue next to the tumor, taken at surgery. The receptor set was obtained from a male donor with early-stage non-small cell lung cancer.

This clonotype was observed at least ten times. A library made for alpha chains picked up this beta chain off target, so its size means little. The chain combines TRBV20-1 with TRBJ2-7; D ambiguous. Germline assignment: CDR1 DFQATT and CDR2 SNEGSKA (reference sequence). Trimming cost V 0 bases and J 7 bases, with 13 bases left between them. This CDR3 region has 13 residues. The CDR3 sequence: CSARDPTSGEQYF. The CDR3 DNA is TGCAGTGCTAGAGATCCAACTTCCGGGGAGCAGTACTTC.

The sample holds many counts of this clonotype. This beta chain slipped into a library made for alpha chains as a stray read, so its size is not meaningful. The V gene is TRBV7-2, the J gene TRBJ1-2; D gene ambiguous. The CDR3 totals 16 residues. CDR1 SGHTA and CDR2 FQGNSA come from the germline V gene. V was trimmed by 4 bases and J by 0 bases, leaving 15 bases between them. For the CDR3, the DNA is TGTGCCAGCAGCTACGCACATAGCTTGACTAACTATGGCTACACCTTC. Translated, it gives CASSYAHSLTNYGYTF.

This clonotype was counted ten times or more. This beta chain is off target for a library built for alpha chains, so its abundance means little. The V and J genes are TRBV4-3 and TRBJ1-2; 8 positions match TRBD1. After removal of 2 bases from V and 2 bases from J, the junction contained 4 bases not matched to a gene. The CDR3 length is 15 residues. Germline loops: CDR1 LGHNA, CDR2 YSLEER. The chain's CDR3 is CASSQSRTGNYGYTF. CDR3 bases: TGCGCCAGCAGCCAATCAAGGACAGGGAACTATGGCTACACCTTC.

This clonotype was recorded many times. For a library built for alpha chains, this beta chain is a stray read; little rests on its size. This rearrangement joins TRBV11-2 to TRBJ2-3; D gene ambiguous. Trimming cost V 5 bases and J 6 bases, with 9 bases left between them. The CDR3 runs to 12 residues. Germline V lookup: CDR1 SGHAT, CDR2 FQNNGV. As DNA, the CDR3 is TGTGCCAGCAGCCGGGTCGGGGATACGCAGTATTTT. This sequence encodes CASSRVGDTQYF.

The sample holds many counts of this clonotype. This beta chain represents an off-target read in a library built for alpha chains; its size is of limited meaning. The J gene is TRBJ2-7, the V gene TRBV5-1, with a weak D call TRBD1 (5 bases). V was trimmed by 4 bases and J by 2 bases, leaving 16 bases between them. The CDR3 runs to 15 residues. The germline V gene encodes CDR1 SGHRS and CDR2 YFSETQ. CDR3 DNA sequence: TGCGCCAGCAGCCCACCGCCAGGGCAGGCCTACGAGCAGTACTTC. As protein: CASSPPPGQAYEQYF.

This clonotype has at least ten counts. This beta chain turned up in a library designed for alpha chains; as an off-target read, its abundance says little. This chain uses TRBV29-1 with TRBJ2-3, with D possibly TRBD1 on 6 matching bases. CDR3 length: 14 amino acids. V lost 4 bases and J lost 1, with 12 bases in between. Germline lookup yields CDR1 SQVTM and CDR2 ANQGSEA. The CDR3 DNA follows: TGCAGCGTTGGACAGGACCTAGGCACAGATACGCAGTATTTT. Translating it yields CSVGQDLGTDTQYF.

This clonotype showed up many times. Within a library made for alpha chains, this beta chain is off target, and its count is uninformative. The J gene is TRBJ2-2, the V gene TRBV6-5, with 11 bases lining up with TRBD1. The CDR3 is made up of 15 amino acids. The ends lost 5 bases at V and 7 bases at J; junction bases unmatched: 6. Germline-derived CDR1 and CDR2 are MNHEY and SVGAGI. The CDR3 nucleotides are TGTGCCAGCAGTGTGGACAGGGGGCTTGGCGGGGAGCTGTTTTTT. As protein: CASSVDRGLGGELFF.

This clonotype showed up many times. As an off-target read in a library built for alpha chains, this beta chain has a frequency of little significance. The chain combines TRBV29-1 with TRBJ2-7, with TRBD1 matching 8 bases. Germline V gene lookup returns CDR1 SQVTM and CDR2 ANQGSEA. V dropped 6 bases and J dropped 4; count of bases not matched to a gene: 11. The CDR3 length is 14 residues. CDR3 sequence (DNA): TGCAGCGTGGCCCGGTCAGGGGGCGGATACGAGCAGTACTTC. It is translated as CSVARSGGGYEQYF.

This clonotype has at least ten counts. This beta chain was picked up by a library intended for alpha chains and is off target, so its count carries little meaning. The genes are TRBV7-3 and TRBJ1-1, with D possibly matching TRBD1 (5 bases). Germline loops: CDR1 SGHTA, CDR2 FQGTGA. The CDR3 is 13 residues long. Trimming removed 5 bases from V and 3 bases from J, with 10 bases in between. CDR3 sequence: CASSPGLDTEAFF. DNA of the CDR3: TGTGCCAGCAGCCCGGGGCTTGACACTGAAGCTTTCTTT. The full variable domain, completed using reference TRBV7-3 and TRBJ1-1, is GAGVSQTPSNKVTEKGKYVELRCDPISGHTALYWYRQSLGQGPEFLIYFQGTGAADDSGLPNDRFFAVRPEGSVSTLKIQRTERGDSAVYLCASSPGLDTEAFFGQGTRLTVV.

The table lists this clonotype with many counts. A library prepared for alpha chains yielded this beta chain as an off-target read; its size is of little meaning. J is TRBJ2-7 and V is TRBV6-2 or TRBV6-3; TRBD2 matches at 8 bases. This CDR3 contains 14 residues. V lost 2 bases and J lost 3; bases outside the gene matches: 3. Germline loops: CDR1 MNHEY, CDR2 SVGEGT. The CDR3 here is CASSYAGGGYEQYF. CDR3 nucleotides: TGTGCCAGCAGTTACGCGGGAGGCGGCTACGAGCAGTACTTC.

There are many counts of this clonotype. This beta chain is a stray read from a library made for alpha chains; its abundance is not meaningful. V is TRBV18 and J is TRBJ2-1, with 15 bases fitting TRBD2. Germline V gene sequence: CDR1 KGHSH, CDR2 LQKENI. CDR3 length: 16 residues. V lost 6 bases and J lost 7; bases outside the gene matches: 7. CDR3 in amino acids: CASSSAGTSGRNEQFF. Written as DNA, the CDR3 is TGTGCCAGCTCGTCTGCCGGGACTAGCGGGAGGAATGAGCAGTTCTTC.

Many counts were recorded for this clonotype. A library prepared for alpha chains yielded this beta chain as an off-target read; its size is of little meaning. The chain carries TRBV29-1 and TRBJ2-1; D gene ambiguous. Germline values: CDR1 SQVTM, CDR2 ANQGSEA. Trimming shortened V by 6 bases and J by 0 bases, and 15 bases separated the two germline ends. The CDR3 sequence is 15 residues long. The CDR3 protein is CSVQGSRRSYNEQFF. CDR3 coding DNA: TGCAGCGTCCAAGGGTCCCGCCGCTCCTACAATGAGCAGTTCTTC.

This clonotype was observed many times. Found in a library prepared for alpha chains, this beta chain is an off-target read, and its abundance has little meaning. The gene calls are TRBV7-2 and TRBJ2-7, with D possibly being TRBD1 or TRBD2 (6 bases each). The CDR3 spans 14 residues. The V end lost 5 bases, the J end lost 1 base, and 12 bases lay between the germline ends. CDR1 and CDR2 from the germline V gene are SGHTA and FQGNSA. The CDR3 DNA reads TGTGCCAGCAGCCCGGGGGCAGGGTCCTACGAGCAGTACTTC. Its protein is CASSPGAGSYEQYF.

This clonotype was detected many times. This beta chain is an unintended read in a library built for alpha chains; its size means little. This rearrangement joins TRBV29-1 to TRBJ2-7, with a possible D match to TRBD2 (6 bases). The V gene's germline CDR1 is SQVTM and CDR2 ANQGSEA. The CDR3 consists of 12 residues. The DNA for the CDR3 is TGCAGTATCTCCGGAGGGACCTACGAGCAGTACTTC. Protein: CSISGGTYEQYF.

This clonotype has at least ten counts. Since it is a stray read in a library aimed at alpha chains, this beta chain has a size that is not meaningful. This sequence joins TRBV4-1 and TRBJ1-5; no clear D gene. CDR3 length: 14 residues. In germline, CDR1 is MGHRA, CDR2 YSYEKL. V dropped 0 bases and J dropped 10 bases, with 13 bases sitting between them. CDR3 sequence reads: CASSQDLRALPQHF. In DNA form, the CDR3 reads TGCGCCAGCAGCCAAGATTTGAGGGCGCTTCCCCAGCATTTT.

This clonotype was recorded at least ten times. This beta chain appears as a stray read in a library generated for alpha chains; its size is not informative. The V gene is TRBV2, the J gene TRBJ1-1; D gene ambiguous. Trimming pared 6 bases from V and 0 bases from J, leaving 8 bases between. Germline V gene lookup returns CDR1 SNHLY and CDR2 FYNNEI. The CDR3 runs to 13 residues. The CDR3 DNA reads as TGTGCCAGCAGCCGTTCATTGAACACTGAAGCTTTCTTT. It yields the protein CASSRSLNTEAFF.

This clonotype occurred many times. This beta chain lies outside the target of a library built for alpha chains; its clone size means little. The J gene is TRBJ2-7, the V gene TRBV28; 9 bases are shared with TRBD2. CDR3 length: 15 residues. V lost 2 bases and J lost 7; bases outside the gene matches: 9. Germline CDR1 MDHEN, CDR2 SYDVKM. The CDR3 sequence: CASSLISGSQLEQYF. DNA for the CDR3: TGTGCCAGCAGTTTAATTAGCGGGAGTCAGTTGGAGCAGTACTTC.

Concerning this clonotype itself: This beta chain is a stray sequence in a library constructed for alpha chains; its clone size is not meaningful. The chain links TRBV7-9 to TRBJ1-5; tentative D call: TRBD1 (5 bases). The CDR3 consists of 15 residues. CDR1 is SEHNR and CDR2 is FQNEAQ in the germline V gene (reference sequence). The V end lost 1 base, the J end lost 7 bases, and 14 bases lay between the germline ends. The CDR3 DNA follows: TGTGCCAGCAGCTTAGATGTGGGGGAACAACAGCCCCAGCATTTT. Translating gives CASSLDVGEQQPQHF.

This clonotype occurred many times. This beta chain came through as a stray read in a library set up for alpha chains, and its size says little. The V and J genes are TRBV12-3 or TRBV12-4 and TRBJ2-1, with D perhaps TRBD1 or TRBD2 (5 bases each). The CDR3 consists of 13 residues. Trimming shortened V by 8 bases and J by 0 bases, and 8 bases separated the two germline ends. CDR3 loop: CASARGSYNEQFF. The CDR3 DNA reads TGTGCCAGCGCGAGGGGCTCCTACAATGAGCAGTTCTTC.

The sample holds many counts of this clonotype. This beta chain was picked up by a library intended for alpha chains and is off target, so its count carries little meaning. V usage is TRBV2 and J usage is TRBJ2-5; 7 nucleotides agree with TRBD1. The CDR3 runs to 14 residues. V was pared by 7 bases and J by 2 bases, with 7 bases of the junction left unmatched. Germline CDR1 is SNHLY and CDR2 is FYNNEI. The CDR3 DNA reads as TGTGCCAGCACAAAAGCCAGGGGGCAAGAGACCCAGTACTTC. As protein: CASTKARGQETQYF.

This clonotype came up many times. A library made for alpha chains picked up this beta chain off target, so its size means little. The chain uses TRBV10-3 and TRBJ2-3; D possibly corresponds to TRBD2 (5 bases). This CDR3 has 15 residues. Germline V lookup: CDR1 ENHRY, CDR2 SYGVKD. V dropped 4 bases and J dropped 6 bases, with 17 bases sitting between them. DNA for the CDR3: TGTGCCATCAGTGTTCCCGAGAGGGCTTCGGATACGCAGTATTTT. Translating it yields CAISVPERASDTQYF.

Ten or more counts support this clonotype. Because the library targeted alpha chains, this beta chain is an off-target read whose size means little. The CDR3 reads CASRSESSGANVLTF. The CDR3 region has the DNA TGCGCCAGCAGATCGGAAAGCTCTGGGGCCAACGTCCTGACTTTC. V is TRBV4-1 and J is TRBJ2-6; D not certain. The CDR3 spans 15 residues. Germline V lookup: CDR1 MGHRA, CDR2 YSYEKL. V was clipped by 6 bases and J by 0 bases, with 9 bases between them.

This clonotype was detected many times. This beta chain is an unintended read in a library built for alpha chains; its size means little. The chain uses TRBV20-1 and TRBJ1-1, with a tentative D call TRBD1 (5 bases). Trimming shortened V by 1 base and J by 1 base, and 13 bases separated the two germline ends. The CDR3 runs to 15 residues. Germline CDR1 and CDR2: DFQATT and SNEGSKA (reference sequence). In nucleotides, the CDR3 is TGCAGTGCTAGAGGGCAGGGATATGGGAACACTGAAGCTTTCTTT. Encoded protein: CSARGQGYGNTEAFF.